This T cell receptor beta chain was recovered during a study of cytomegalovirus exposure and HLA in healthy donors. The PCR ran on 60 Vbeta and 13 Jbeta primers. The protocol was immunoSEQ multiplex PCR, while the TCRdb copy is restricted to in-frame clones and leaves out a portion. This sample yields roughly 100,000 clones, of which 63% are seen a single time; 4.8% belongs to the top ten. The CDR3 is 19 amino acids. The J segment lost 5 bases and the V segment lost 4 bases, leaving 16 bases of the junction unmatched. Germline loops: CDR1 KGHSH, CDR2 LQKENI. The source is a human donor in good health. Specimen: PBMCs. The chain employs TRBV18 and TRBJ2-1, with 11 bases matching TRBD1. DNA for the CDR3: TGTGCCAGCTCACTACGATCAACCGACGGGACAGGGGGGGACAATGAGCAGTTCTTC. It is translated as CASSLRSTDGTGGDNEQFF.